The next 28 T cell receptor beta chains were all read from a single sample in a study of identical twins. In TCRdb, the 5' RACE reads were re-called with MiXCR into one record per CDR3 protein. Of 400,000 to 550,000 distinct CDR3 sequences in the sample, 24% were seen once. A further study also used this sample, focusing on T cells expressing NK-cell markers.

Sequenced sample: CD4+ T cells sorted from blood. Every receptor here comes from a woman under 30 in good health.

The rearrangement joins TRBV11-3 to TRBJ2-7; tentatively, D is TRBD1 (6 bases). Germline-derived CDR1 and CDR2 are SGHNT and YENEEA. The CDR3 totals 11 residues. Trimming shortened V by 6 bases and J by 9 bases, and 12 bases separated the two germline ends. This CDR3 reads CASSFTGPQYF. The CDR3 coding sequence is TGTGCCAGCAGTTTTACAGGGCCGCAGTACTTC.

This chain uses TRBV20-1 with TRBJ2-7; no firm D call. Germline V gene data show CDR1 as DFQATT and CDR2 as SNEGSKA (reference sequence). V lost 1 base, J lost 0 bases, and 10 bases lay in between. The CDR3 has 14 residues. CDR3 bases: TGCAGTGCTAGAGCCGGACGCCTCTCCTACGAGCAGTACTTC. It encodes CSARAGRLSYEQYF.

The V gene is TRBV7-2, the J gene TRBJ2-2; no firm D call. The length of the CDR3 is 15 residues. V was cut by 2 bases and J by 4 bases, with 11 bases left in between. Germline lookup yields CDR1 SGHTA and CDR2 FQGNSA. CDR3 residues: CASSLYRIRTGELFF. The CDR3 DNA sequence: TGTGCCAGCAGCTTATATCGAATTCGCACCGGGGAGCTGTTTTTT.

This clonotype showed up many times. This chain links TRBV10-3 with TRBJ2-2; 7 bases map to TRBD2. Per germline, CDR1 ENHRY and CDR2 SYGVKD. This CDR3 contains 16 residues. Losses at the gene ends were 2 bases for V and 1 base for J; bases not matched to a gene: 4. The CDR3 DNA reads TGTGCCATCAGTGAGAGGGCGGGAGTGAACACCGGGGAGCTGTTTTTT. It encodes CAISERAGVNTGELFF.

This CDR3 is CSARKEGGTEAFF. In DNA form, the CDR3 reads TGCAGTGCTAGAAAGGAAGGGGGCACTGAAGCTTTCTTT. V is TRBV20-1 and J is TRBJ1-1, with D maybe TRBD1 (6 bases). CDR1 and CDR2 (germline): DFQATT, SNEGSKA (reference sequence). Between the trimmed V and J ends, which lost 2 bases and 4 bases, there was a span of 11 bases. This CDR3 comprises 13 residues.

CDR3 protein: CASSPGAGRGPGELFF. In nucleotides, the CDR3 is TGTGCCAGTAGCCCTGGGGCAGGGAGAGGACCCGGGGAGCTGTTTTTT. This rearrangement joins TRBV19 to TRBJ2-2, with D possibly called TRBD1 or TRBD2 (5 bases each). This CDR3 has 16 residues. Trimming stripped 6 bases from V and 6 bases from J, with 20 bases between. The germline gives CDR1 LNHDA, CDR2 SQIVND (reference sequence).

This clonotype was counted between two and nine times. The V call is TRBV20-1, the J call TRBJ2-7, with D perhaps matching TRBD2 (6 bases). CDR1 is DFQATT and CDR2 is SNEGSKA in the germline V gene (reference sequence). V was cut by 6 bases and J by 1 base, with 13 bases left in between. The CDR3 extends over 13 amino acids. CDR3 in amino acids: CSARNGGSYEQYF. CDR3 bases: TGCAGTGCCCGTAACGGGGGTTCCTACGAGCAGTACTTC.

The chain recombines TRBV10-3 with TRBJ2-1; D perhaps matches TRBD1 (7 bases). This CDR3 is built from 13 residues. Germline CDR1 and CDR2: ENHRY and SYGVKD. The V end was cut by 8 bases, the J end by 5 bases, with 13 bases between. CDR3 loop: CAISGGLDNEQFF. CDR3 DNA sequence: TGTGCCATCTCAGGGGGACTTGACAATGAGCAGTTCTTC.

This clonotype was observed many times. The chain joins TRBV5-1 to TRBJ2-1; D not resolved. CDR3 length: 15 residues. The germline V and J ends were trimmed by 0 bases and 0 bases, with 7 bases remaining between them. Per the germline V gene, CDR1 is SGHRS and CDR2 is YFSETQ. The CDR3 region is CASSLDSSSYNEQFF. DNA for the CDR3: TGCGCCAGCAGCTTGGACTCGAGCTCCTACAATGAGCAGTTCTTC.

This sequence joins TRBV20-1 and TRBJ1-1; D call uncertain. Germline V gene lookup returns CDR1 DFQATT and CDR2 SNEGSKA (reference sequence). With 6 bases removed from V and 7 bases from J, the gap between germline ends came to 24 bases. The CDR3 is 15 residues long. CDR3 DNA: TGCAGTGCAAACAACTACCTTGCTGTCGATAGTGAAGCTTTCTTT. Translated, it gives CSANNYLAVDSEAFF.

There are a few counts of this clonotype. The chain uses TRBV5-1 and TRBJ1-1, with no clear D. The germline gives CDR1 SGHRS, CDR2 YFSETQ. Trimming shortened V by 2 bases and J by 4 bases, and 12 bases separated the two germline ends. The CDR3 totals 14 residues. This CDR3 is CASSFLTWGTEAFF. In DNA, the CDR3 is TGCGCCAGCAGCTTTTTGACTTGGGGCACTGAAGCTTTCTTT.

The gene calls are TRBV20-1 and TRBJ2-5; D tentatively reads TRBD1 or TRBD2 (5 bases each). The V end lost 3 bases, the J end lost 1 base, and 9 bases lay between the germline ends. CDR3 length: 13 residues. Germline CDR1 is DFQATT and CDR2 is SNEGSKA (reference sequence). The CDR3 sequence: CSASKGTQETQYF. DNA for the CDR3: TGCAGTGCTAGTAAGGGGACCCAAGAGACCCAGTACTTC.

This clonotype showed up just a few times. The chain uses TRBV6-2 or TRBV6-3 and TRBJ1-5; D unclear. The germline V gene has CDR1 MNHEY and CDR2 SVGEGT. V was clipped by 8 bases and J by 1 base, with 15 bases between them. This CDR3 spans 15 amino acids. CDR3: CASCRRRGSNQPQHF. The CDR3, as DNA: TGTGCCAGCTGCCGCCGTCGTGGCAGCAATCAGCCCCAGCATTTT.

The V call is TRBV4-1, the J call TRBJ1-4, with D hard to call. Germline values: CDR1 MGHRA, CDR2 YSYEKL. CDR3 length: 14 residues. The V gene lost 1 base and the J gene lost 0 bases, with 3 bases spanning the gap. The CDR3 spells CASSQGATNEKLFF. The CDR3 DNA is TGCGCCAGCAGCCAAGGGGCAACTAATGAAAAACTGTTTTTT.

V gene TRBV6-6 combines with J gene TRBJ2-7; no definite D call. Germline V gene sequence: CDR1 MNHNY, CDR2 SVGAGI (reference sequence). The V end was cut by 4 bases, the J end by 13 bases, with 17 bases between. The CDR3 consists of 12 residues. CDR3 sequence (DNA): TGTGCCAGCAGTTCGTTGAGTAGAGCCCCATACTTC. Its translation is CASSSLSRAPYF.

The V call is TRBV10-3, the J call TRBJ2-3, with D tentatively TRBD2 (6 bases). This CDR3 has 17 amino acids. Trimming removed 6 bases from V and 10 bases from J, with 29 bases in between. CDR1 and CDR2 (germline): ENHRY, SYGVKD. The CDR3 DNA is TGTGCCATCAGGATCCTCCCCGAGGGAGGTGCAAGGGATTCGCAGTATTTT. Translation gives CAIRILPEGGARDSQYF.

This clonotype was found many times. This rearrangement joins TRBV3-1 to TRBJ2-7; D possibly corresponds to TRBD2 (6 bases). Trimming removed 5 bases from V and 3 bases from J, with 14 bases in between. This CDR3 contains 14 residues. Germline V gene sequence: CDR1 LGHDT, CDR2 YNNKEL (reference sequence). As DNA, the CDR3 is TGTGCCAGCAGCGTCCGGAGGGTTGACTACGAGCAGTACTTC. Encoded protein: CASSVRRVDYEQYF.

This clonotype occurred a few times. The chain has TRBV5-6 and TRBJ2-2; 7 nucleotides agree with TRBD1. CDR1 is SGHDT, CDR2 YYEEEE, per germline. The CDR3 loop spans 14 amino acids. V trimming: 2 bases; J trimming: 12 bases; junction bases outside the gene matches: 10. In DNA form, the CDR3 reads TGTGCCAGCAGCTTCCTGACAGGGTCCGGAAAGCTGTTTTTT. Translation gives CASSFLTGSGKLFF.

This chain links TRBV10-2 with TRBJ2-7, with TRBD2 matching over 7 bases. V dropped 6 bases and J dropped 0; count of bases not matched to a gene: 5. The germline V gene encodes CDR1 WSHSY and CDR2 SAAADI. The CDR3 totals 14 residues. CDR3 nucleotide sequence: TGCGCCAGCAGGCTAGCGGTGAGCTCCTACGAGCAGTACTTC. Amino acid sequence: CASRLAVSSYEQYF.

This clonotype was seen only a few times. The chain has TRBV19 and TRBJ2-7; 13 bases are shared with TRBD2. The germline V gene encodes CDR1 LNHDA and CDR2 SQIVND (reference sequence). The CDR3 has 18 amino acids. Unmatched junction bases numbered 10, after V lost 2 bases and J lost 3 bases. Written as DNA, the CDR3 is TGTGCCAGTAGTATACACTTCCGGACTAGCGGGAGCCTCTACGAGCAGTACTTC. Residues: CASSIHFRTSGSLYEQYF.

V usage is TRBV20-1 and J usage is TRBJ1-1; D is undetermined. V shed 3 bases and J shed 8 bases, with 10 bases lying between them. The CDR3 length is 11 residues. Germline V gene data show CDR1 as DFQATT and CDR2 as SNEGSKA (reference sequence). The CDR3 DNA is TGCAGTGCTAGTCCGTCTTCCGAAGCTTTCTTT. Amino acid sequence: CSASPSSEAFF.

This clonotype has more than one count but fewer than ten. This chain joins TRBV6-5 and TRBJ1-5, with D perhaps TRBD1 (5 bases). Germline CDR1 reads MNHEY; CDR2 reads SVGAGI. V was trimmed by 4 bases and J by 1 base, leaving 11 bases between them. The CDR3 covers 15 residues. CDR3 in amino acids: CASSSKGLSNQPQHF. DNA for the CDR3: TGTGCCAGCAGTTCTAAGGGGCTAAGCAATCAGCCCCAGCATTTT.

This clonotype has a handful of counts. This sequence joins TRBV29-1 and TRBJ2-5, with 9 bases matching TRBD1. The CDR3 totals 12 residues. V dropped 7 bases and J dropped 3; count of bases not matched to a gene: 3. Germline CDR1 SQVTM, CDR2 ANQGSEA. CDR3 in amino acids: CSARTGEETQYF. In nucleotides, the CDR3 is TGCAGCGCCAGGACAGGGGAAGAGACCCAGTACTTC.

The V call is TRBV29-1, the J call TRBJ2-7, with 13 positions matching TRBD2. Trimming removed 7 bases from V and 1 base from J; junction bases left unmatched: 10. The CDR3 is 16 residues long. Germline values: CDR1 SQVTM, CDR2 ANQGSEA. This chain's CDR3 is CSAWTSGSGVSYEQYF. The CDR3 DNA is TGCAGCGCCTGGACTAGCGGGAGCGGGGTTTCCTACGAGCAGTACTTC.

This clonotype appeared a few times. Sequence at one end of the junction differs from germline and may be a read error. This chain links TRBV5-1 with TRBJ2-1; TRBD2 matches 14 bases. This CDR3 is 13 amino acids long. The V gene's germline CDR1 is SGHRS and CDR2 YFSETQ. CDR3 loop: CASGTSGSPNATF. DNA of the CDR3: TGCGCCAGCGGGACTAGCGGGAGTCCCAACGCAACGTTC. Full variable domain (outside the CDR3, taken from reference TRBV5-1 and TRBJ2-1): KAGVTQTPRYLIKTRGQQVTLSCSPISGHRSVSWYQQTPGQGLQFLFEYFSETQRNKGNFPGRFSGRQFSNSRSEMNVSTLELGDSALYLCASGTSGSPNATFGPGTRLTVL.

This rearrangement joins TRBV6-5 to TRBJ1-1; no clear D gene. This CDR3 is built from 18 residues. Germline lookup yields CDR1 MNHEY and CDR2 SVGAGI. V was cut by 0 bases and J by 0 bases, with 17 bases left in between. The CDR3 nucleotides are TGTGCCAGCAGTTACTCTGTAGACAACTATGGTTTGAACACTGAAGCTTTCTTT. Translated: CASSYSVDNYGLNTEAFF.

V usage is TRBV29-1 and J usage is TRBJ2-3; the D gene is possibly TRBD1 (6 bases). Germline lookup yields CDR1 SQVTM and CDR2 ANQGSEA. Trimming removed 2 bases from V and 2 bases from J, with 23 bases in between. The CDR3 is 18 amino acids. CDR3 bases: TGCAGCGTTGAACCTAACCCTGAGGGGGTCCAATACACAGATACGCAGTATTTT. Translating it yields CSVEPNPEGVQYTDTQYF.

This sequence joins TRBV27 and TRBJ1-1; D gene uncertain. The CDR3 has 15 amino acids. Trimming left V 5 bases short and J 5 bases short, with 18 bases between. Germline V CDR1 and CDR2: MNHEY, SMNVEV (reference sequence). CDR3 loop: CASSRNVGMETEAFF. In DNA form, the CDR3 reads TGTGCCAGCAGTCGGAACGTTGGCATGGAGACTGAAGCTTTCTTT.